This TCR beta chain is from a study of blood T cell repertoires in COVID-19. Study background: COVID-19 samples, acute and convalescent, were from the United States, Italy and Spain. T cells, B-cell-depleted T cells, or PBMCs supplied cDNA or gDNA.

Original methodology: Amplification of reference gene primers was used by the study to estimate nucleated cell counts. TCRdb's copy holds only in-frame clones and misses some; the assay was immunoSEQ multiplex PCR. V and J calls and clone size follow that table, whereas D and trimming were derived from the DNA. The sample records about 480,000 clones, 85% to 90% being singletons. CDR1 and CDR2 from the germline V gene are MNHEY and SVGAGI. The V and J ends lost 8 bases and 5 bases, in that order; junction bases with no gene match: 12. The CDR3 consists of 15 residues. Enrollment of patients from Seattle took place during active infection, with longitudinal follow-up.

This clonotype originated in a young man with COVID-19, enrolled during active disease. Sample: peripheral blood. This sequence joins TRBV6-5 and TRBJ2-7; TRBD1 agrees at 10 bases. The CDR3 reads CASGNSGTGVHEQYF. The DNA for the CDR3 is TGTGCCAGCGGCAACTCCGGGACAGGGGTCCACGAGCAGTACTTC.